This T cell receptor (beta chain) was found in a study of T cells in Graves' hyperthyroidism and ophthalmopathy. Turning to this clonotype: Its antigen is undetermined.

Patients with uncontrolled infections, other autoimmune diseases, pregnancy or lactation were excluded. Each diagnosis was grounded in clinical symptoms, serum thyroxine and TRAb, thyroid ultrasound, and orbital computed tomography. There were TCR beta CDR3 regions amplified from RNA transcripts. HTBI primers were the set used in a first-round RT-PCR of the TCR CDR3. TCRdb ran MiXCR on the multiplex PCR reads and lists one entry per CDR3 protein. The table records some 500,000 distinct CDR3 sequences, roughly 15% of them present only once. Trimming removed 3 bases from V and 6 bases from J; junction bases left unmatched: 5. This CDR3 has 14 amino acids. Germline V CDR1 and CDR2: SGHTA, FQGTGA. Study results and caveats: Blood also showed most of the thyroid clonotypes that were expanded above 0.001. Stable hyperthyroidism was told apart from ophthalmopathy by a model built on 13 V-J features.

The TCR originated in a woman in her twenties or thirties with Graves' ophthalmopathy. The material sequenced was blood. The chain combines TRBV7-3 with TRBJ2-7; TRBD2 agrees at 10 bases. The DNA for the CDR3 is TGTGCCAGCAGCTTTAATCCTAGCGGGAGCGAGCAGTACTTC. Protein: CASSFNPSGSEQYF. Variable domain in full (rest from reference TRBV7-3 and TRBJ2-7): GAGVSQTPSNKVTEKGKYVELRCDPISGHTALYWYRQSLGQGPEFLIYFQGTGAADDSGLPNDRFFAVRPEGSVSTLKIQRTERGDSAVYLCASSFNPSGSEQYFGPGTRLTVT.